Listed below are T cell receptor beta chains from one sample, sequenced in a study of blood T cell repertoires in COVID-19. Sequencing was performed with immunoSEQ multiplex PCR; in TCRdb, only in-frame clones are kept and a portion is missing. The sample lists 150,000 to 200,000 clones, about 86% occurring once. Sequences were obtained from peripheral blood. The receptor source for this set is a man in his fifties or sixties with acute or convalescent COVID-19. CDR3s include the opening cysteine and the closing phenylalanine or tryptophan. The D gene is left open where the match is weak. Expanded clones get a size class; other rows say once, few or many, or leave the size out.

j_call	clone_size	d_call	v_call	cdr3_aa	cdr3_nt
TRBJ2-1	NA	TRBD2	TRBV5-4	CASSYGLATYNEQFF	TGTGCCAGCAGCTACGGACTAGCGACCTACAATGAGCAGTTCTTC
TRBJ2-1	NA	TRBD2	TRBV5-1	CASSSGTSGRDEQFF	TGCGCCAGCAGCTCAGGGACTAGCGGGAGGGATGAGCAGTTCTTC
TRBJ1-4	NA	NA	TRBV3-1/TRBV3-2	CASSQGGPYEKLFF	TGTGCCAGCAGCCAAGGGGGGCCATATGAAAAACTGTTTTTT
TRBJ2-5	NA	TRBD2	TRBV5-1	CASSTGLASETQYF	TGCGCCAGCAGCACCGGACTAGCTTCCGAGACCCAGTACTTC
TRBJ2-7	few	TRBD1	TRBV18	CASSNRDRVTEQYF	TGTGCCAGCTCAAACCGGGACAGGGTAACCGAGCAGTACTTC
TRBJ2-1	once	TRBD2	TRBV9	CASSASGREQFF	TGTGCCAGCAGCGCAAGCGGGAGGGAGCAGTTCTTC
TRBJ2-7	NA	NA	TRBV10-3	CAISDFGAGALEQYF	TGTGCCATCAGTGACTTCGGTGCGGGGGCCCTCGAGCAGTACTTC
TRBJ1-3	NA	NA	TRBV14	CASRPTGSGNTIYF	TGTGCCAGCAGACCTACAGGGTCTGGAAACACCATATATTTT
TRBJ2-5	NA	NA	TRBV3-1/TRBV3-2	CASSPRQAAPQETQYF	TGTGCCAGCAGCCCCCGACAGGCGGCCCCCCAAGAGACCCAGTACTTC
TRBJ1-2	few	TRBD1	TRBV27	CASRGQRANYGYTF	TGTGCCAGCAGGGGACAGCGAGCTAACTATGGCTACACCTTC
TRBJ1-4	NA	NA	TRBV29-1	CSVTGSTNEKLFF	TGCAGCGTTACGGGATCAACTAATGAAAAACTGTTTTTT
TRBJ1-1	NA	NA	TRBV19	CASSRGGPESEAFF	TGTGCCAGTAGTAGGGGAGGGCCCGAGTCTGAAGCTTTCTTT
TRBJ2-7	NA	TRBD1	TRBV4-1	CASGKLQGPEQYF	TGCGCCAGCGGAAAACTACAGGGGCCCGAGCAGTACTTC
TRBJ2-7	NA	TRBD1	TRBV29-1	CSGPDRFYEQYF	TGCAGCGGCCCGGACAGGTTTTACGAGCAGTACTTC
TRBJ1-2	NA	NA	TRBV14	CASSTARGPPNYGYTF	TGTGCCAGCAGCACCGCTCGGGGTCCCCCTAACTATGGCTACACCTTC
TRBJ2-3	NA	NA	TRBV11-2	CASSSSTDTQYF	TGTGCCAGCAGCTCAAGCACAGATACGCAGTATTTT
TRBJ2-7	NA	NA	TRBV20-1	CSATLATEQYF	TGCAGTGCTACTCTAGCGACCGAGCAGTACTTC
TRBJ1-1	NA	TRBD1	TRBV27	CASRRTGGSEAFF	TGTGCCAGCAGGAGAACAGGGGGGTCTGAAGCTTTCTTT
TRBJ1-6	NA	NA	TRBV30	CAWRRLNSPLHF	TGTGCCTGGAGGAGACTGAATTCACCCCTCCACTTT
TRBJ2-7	NA	TRBD2	TRBV13	CASSSLAGGSYEQYF	TGTGCCAGCAGCTCCCTAGCGGGAGGTTCCTACGAGCAGTACTTC
TRBJ1-4	once	NA	TRBV11-2	CASSWIGGAPTNEKLFF	TGTGCCAGCAGCTGGATAGGAGGGGCTCCAACTAATGAAAAACTGTTTTTT
TRBJ2-5	NA	TRBD2	TRBV19	CASTSGYQETQYF	TGTGCCAGTACTAGCGGATACCAAGAGACCCAGTACTTC
TRBJ2-7	NA	NA	TRBV12-3/TRBV12-4	CASSLEYSYEQYF	TGTGCCAGCAGTTTAGAGTACAGCTACGAGCAGTACTTC
TRBJ2-2	NA	NA	TRBV6-5	CASVWGSNTGELFF	TGTGCCAGCGTCTGGGGCTCGAACACCGGGGAGCTGTTTTTT
TRBJ2-7	few	NA	TRBV18	CASSPTRQTASYEQYF	TGTGCCAGCTCACCAACCAGACAGACCGCATCCTACGAGCAGTACTTC
TRBJ2-7	NA	TRBD2	TRBV19	CASSAQTSGKVYEQYF	TGTGCCAGTAGTGCGCAAACTAGCGGGAAGGTCTACGAGCAGTACTTC
TRBJ1-2	NA	NA	TRBV28	CASSLSVRTLQENYGYTF	TGTGCCAGCAGTTTATCTGTCCGGACTCTCCAGGAGAACTATGGCTACACCTTC
TRBJ1-2	NA	NA	TRBV6-1	CASSEVWGGSYGYTF	TGTGCCAGCAGTGAAGTATGGGGAGGCAGCTATGGCTACACCTTC
TRBJ2-5	NA	NA	TRBV15	CATSKGDLTQYF	TGTGCCACCAGCAAGGGGGACCTGACCCAGTACTTC
TRBJ2-7	NA	TRBD2	TRBV6-2/TRBV6-3	CASSYEPSGPYEQYF	TGTGCCAGCAGTTACGAACCTAGCGGTCCCTACGAGCAGTACTTC
TRBJ1-5	NA	NA	TRBV19	CASTRGPQKGAQHF	TGTGCCAGTACCCGGGGTCCTCAAAAGGGGGCCCAGCATTTT
TRBJ2-2	NA	NA	TRBV5-1	CASSLGGTYTGELFF	TGCGCCAGCAGCTTGGGAGGGACTTACACCGGGGAGCTGTTTTTT
TRBJ2-2	once	NA	TRBV5-1	CASSSTLATGELFF	TGCGCCAGCAGCTCTACACTAGCAACCGGGGAGCTGTTTTTT
TRBJ2-3	NA	NA	TRBV19	CASSIGPYTDTQYF	TGTGCCAGTAGTATCGGTCCTTACACAGATACGCAGTATTTT
TRBJ1-5	few	NA	TRBV19	CASSMWGDQPQHF	TGTGCCAGTAGTATGTGGGGGGATCAGCCCCAGCATTTT
TRBJ1-2	NA	NA	TRBV28	CASSLDHELVTSGYTF	TGTGCCAGCAGTTTAGACCACGAACTAGTCACGTCTGGCTACACCTTC
TRBJ1-2	NA	NA	TRBV11-2	CASSLDRDWGIYGYTF	TGTGCCAGCAGCTTAGATCGGGATTGGGGTATCTATGGCTACACCTTC
TRBJ2-1	NA	TRBD2	TRBV7-8	CASSWVAGGPNNEQFF	TGTGCCAGCAGCTGGGTAGCGGGAGGGCCCAACAATGAGCAGTTCTTC
TRBJ2-1	NA	TRBD2	TRBV5-4	CASSLARTSGSYNEQFF	TGTGCCAGCAGCTTGGCCCGGACTAGCGGCTCCTACAATGAGCAGTTCTTC
TRBJ1-4	NA	TRBD1	TRBV7-9	CASSHGTESYEKLFF	TGTGCCAGCAGCCACGGGACAGAGAGTTATGAAAAACTGTTTTTT
TRBJ1-2	once	NA	TRBV7-9	CASSSLVEGARVYGYTF	TGTGCCAGCAGCTCCCTCGTGGAAGGGGCGCGAGTCTATGGCTACACCTTC